These 31 T cell receptor beta chains were all obtained from the same sample, sequenced in a study of blood T cell repertoires in COVID-19. Profiling relied on immunoSEQ multiplex PCR, and the TCRdb table lists in-frame clones only, not all of them. Here the sample spans under 250,000 clones, 80% being singletons. Specimen: peripheral blood. The source is an older woman with acute or convalescent COVID-19.

The chain links TRBV18 to TRBJ2-7, with 7 bases lining up with TRBD1. CDR1 is KGHSH and CDR2 is LQKENI in the germline V gene. V gave up 1 base and J gave up 5 bases; unmatched junction bases: 8. The CDR3 consists of 15 residues. The CDR3 DNA sequence: TGTGCCAGCTCACCACAGGCACAGGGGAAAAACGAGCAGTACTTC. Its translation is CASSPQAQGKNEQYF.

J is TRBJ2-1 and V is TRBV7-7; 7 nucleotides agree with TRBD1. This CDR3 spans 13 amino acids. V was pared by 3 bases and J by 4 bases, with 0 bases of the junction left unmatched. Germline V CDR1 and CDR2: SSHAT, FNYEAQ (reference sequence). The CDR3 bases are TGTGCCAGCAGCTTGGACAGGTACAATGAGCAGTTCTTC. This gives the protein CASSLDRYNEQFF.

The V call is TRBV6-5, the J call TRBJ2-7; 10 positions match TRBD1. The CDR3 sequence is 14 residues long. Trimming removed 7 bases from V and 1 base from J; junction bases left unmatched: 4. Germline V CDR1 and CDR2: MNHEY, SVGAGI. CDR3 bases: TGTGCCAGCAAACCGGGACAGGGGTCCTACGAGCAGTACGTC. Its protein product is CASKPGQGSYEQYV.

This chain connects TRBV2 to TRBJ1-5, with TRBD1 as a possible D gene (5 bases). Looked up from germline, CDR1 is SNHLY and CDR2 is FYNNEI. This CDR3 region has 11 residues. Trimming stripped 2 bases from V and 9 bases from J, with 5 bases between. This CDR3 reads CASSEQGPQHF. The CDR3 DNA follows: TGTGCCAGCAGTGAACAGGGGCCCCAGCATTTT.

The chain employs TRBV24-1 and TRBJ2-3, with a weak D call TRBD1 (6 bases). CDR1 KGHDR and CDR2 SFDVKD come from the germline V gene. The CDR3 length is 15 residues. Trimming stripped 3 bases from V and 3 bases from J, with 12 bases between. CDR3 coding DNA: TGTGCCACCAGTGATGCGAACCAGGGGACAGATACGCAGTATTTT. Protein product: CATSDANQGTDTQYF.

In this sample, this clone turned up a few times. The chain links TRBV7-2 to TRBJ2-7, with D possibly being TRBD2 (6 bases). V was trimmed by 1 base and J by 2 bases, leaving 9 bases between them. Looked up from germline, CDR1 is SGHTA and CDR2 is FQGNSA. The CDR3 spans 14 residues. The CDR3 sequence: CASSLEAGPYEQYF. The CDR3, as DNA: TGTGCCAGCAGCTTAGAGGCGGGGCCCTACGAGCAGTACTTC.

The V gene is TRBV6-6, the J gene TRBJ1-5; D unresolved. Germline lookup yields CDR1 MNHNY and CDR2 SVGAGI (reference sequence). This CDR3 contains 13 residues. The V end lost 11 bases, the J end lost 0 bases, and 11 bases lay between the germline ends. The CDR3 DNA follows: TGTGCCTGCCGACATGATAGCAATCAGCCCCAGCATTTT. Protein: CACRHDSNQPQHF.

This chain joins TRBV18 and TRBJ2-1; TRBD1 aligns across 12 bases. Germline assignment: CDR1 KGHSH and CDR2 LQKENI. This CDR3 is 16 amino acids long. V dropped 4 bases and J dropped 9; count of bases not matched to a gene: 10. The chain's CDR3 is CASSRVMGQGASEQFF. For the CDR3, the DNA is TGTGCCAGCTCACGTGTTATGGGACAGGGGGCAAGTGAGCAGTTCTTC.

A note on this clone: The junction shows a germline mismatch at one end, possibly a read error. The chain recombines TRBV6-2 or TRBV6-3 with TRBJ2-3, with D perhaps matching TRBD1 (5 bases). CDR1 is MNHEY, CDR2 SVGEGT, per germline. The CDR3 covers 15 residues. The CDR3 coding sequence is TGTTCCAGCAGCAACCGGCAGGGCTTACAAGATACGCAGTATTTT. It codes for CSSSNRQGLQDTQYF.

The rearrangement uses TRBV5-1 and TRBJ1-1, with unresolved D. Trimming cost V 4 bases and J 7 bases, with 14 bases left between them. Germline V gene lookup returns CDR1 SGHRS and CDR2 YFSETQ. The length of the CDR3 is 13 residues. The CDR3 DNA reads TGCGCCAGCAGCCTGACAACAGAGAGTGAAGCTTTCTTT. It yields the protein CASSLTTESEAFF.

V and J are TRBV6-4 and TRBJ2-1; the match to TRBD2 covers 9 bases. This CDR3 spans 14 amino acids. V lost 4 bases, J lost 3 bases, and 1 base stayed unmatched. Looked up from germline, CDR1 is MRHNA and CDR2 is SNTAGT. The CDR3 DNA follows: TGTGCCAGCAGTGGAGCGGGGGGCTACAATGAGCAGTTCTTC. It specifies CASSGAGGYNEQFF.

The chain recombines TRBV5-8 with TRBJ1-2; possibly TRBD1 for D (5 bases). Trimming cost V 2 bases and J 8 bases, with 13 bases left between them. The germline CDR1 and CDR2 sequences are SGHTS and YDEGEE. This CDR3 is 13 amino acids long. The CDR3 DNA is TGTGCCAGCAGCTTCGACAGATTAGGCGGCTACACCTTC. Translation: CASSFDRLGGYTF.

The genes are TRBV5-6 and TRBJ1-1; D is perhaps TRBD1 (5 bases). CDR3 length: 16 residues. Germline CDR1 and CDR2: SGHDT and YYEEEE. Trimming pared 4 bases from V and 1 base from J, leaving 17 bases between. The CDR3 loop is CASSRTGEGWNTEAFF. The CDR3 nucleotides read TGTGCCAGCAGCCGCACGGGGGAAGGGTGGAACACTGAAGCTTTCTTT. Supplemented by reference TRBV5-6 and TRBJ1-1, the full variable domain reads DAGVTQSPTHLIKTRGQQVTLRCSPKSGHDTVSWYQQALGQGPQFIFQYYEEEERQRGNFPDRFSGHQFPNYSSELNVNALLLGDSALYLCASSRTGEGWNTEAFFGQGTRLTVV.

CDR3 loop: CASRPDGDNEQFF. The CDR3, as DNA: TGTGCCAGTAGGCCGGACGGGGACAATGAGCAGTTCTTC. The rearrangement links TRBV19 to TRBJ2-1; possible D gene TRBD2, 5 bases. The ends were cut back, 6 bases at V and 5 bases at J, with 11 bases in the middle. Per the germline V gene, CDR1 is LNHDA and CDR2 is SQIVND (reference sequence). The CDR3 is made up of 13 amino acids.

The chain is built from TRBV9 and TRBJ2-5; possible D gene TRBD2, 7 bases. Germline lookup yields CDR1 SGDLS and CDR2 YYNGEE. Trimming took off 2 bases at V and 3 bases at J, with 17 bases between the two ends. This CDR3 comprises 16 residues. The CDR3 region is CASSVRVGGPEETQYF. DNA for the CDR3: TGTGCCAGCAGCGTTAGGGTGGGGGGGCCGGAAGAGACCCAGTACTTC.

V usage is TRBV10-3 and J usage is TRBJ2-1; D is perhaps TRBD2 (6 bases). This CDR3 has 15 amino acids. Trimming took off 2 bases at V and 7 bases at J, with 15 bases between the two ends. Germline CDR1 is ENHRY and CDR2 is SYGVKD. The CDR3 region has the DNA TGTGCCATCAGTGAGAATCGCGGGGACTGGAATGAGCAGTTCTTC. This gives the protein CAISENRGDWNEQFF.

CDR3 sequence: CASSKQGLDNEQFF. The DNA of the CDR3 is TGTGCCAGCAGTAAACAGGGGCTAGACAATGAGCAGTTCTTC. The rearrangement joins TRBV7-9 to TRBJ2-1; 7 bases are a match to TRBD1. The CDR3 runs to 14 residues. The ends lost 6 bases at V and 5 bases at J; junction bases unmatched: 7. Germline CDR1 reads SEHNR; CDR2 reads FQNEAQ (reference sequence). Full variable domain (rest looked up from reference TRBV7-9 and TRBJ2-1): DTGVSQNPRHKITKRGQNVTFRCDPISEHNRLYWYRQTLGQGPEFLTYFQNEAQLEKSRLLSDRFSAERPKGSFSTLEIQRTEQGDSAMYLCASSKQGLDNEQFFGPGTRLTVL.

CDR3 coding DNA: TGTGCCAGCAGCGCCTACGCTAGCGGGGGGGCTAATGAGCAGTTCTTC. It codes for CASSAYASGGANEQFF. V gene TRBV9 combines with J gene TRBJ2-1; 12 bases map to TRBD2. V shed 3 bases, J shed 7 bases, and the junction held 8 bases outside the gene matches. Looked up from germline, CDR1 is SGDLS and CDR2 is YYNGEE. This CDR3 has 16 amino acids. Using reference TRBV9 and TRBJ2-1 for the parts outside the CDR3, the full variable domain is DSGVTQTPKHLITATGQRVTLRCSPRSGDLSVYWYQQSLDQGLQFLIQYYNGEERAKGNILERFSAQQFPDLHSELNLSSLELGDSALYFCASSAYASGGANEQFFGPGTRLTVL.

The V call is TRBV12-1, the J call TRBJ2-5; no DNA check was done on the table's D call, TRBD1. TRBV12-1 is a listed pseudogene. This CDR3 has 18 amino acids. CDR3 coding DNA: TGTGCCAGCAGCGGCCGGGACAGGGACTACTGTCGGGAAGAGACCCAGTACTTC. Its translation: CASSGRDRDYCREETQYF.

The rearrangement links TRBV6-4 to TRBJ2-1, with 8 positions matching TRBD2. Germline V gene sequence: CDR1 MRHNA, CDR2 SNTAGT. The CDR3 covers 14 residues. V was clipped by 3 bases and J by 8 bases; unmatched bases: 6. The CDR3 DNA reads TGTGCCAGCAGTGATCGGGGGGGCTTCGATGAGCAGTTCTTC. The encoded protein is CASSDRGGFDEQFF.

The chain is built from TRBV4-2 and TRBJ2-6; D not resolved. Germline V gene sequence: CDR1 LGHNA, CDR2 YNFKEQ. The CDR3 sequence is 15 residues long. V lost 7 bases, J lost 0 bases, and 10 bases lay in between. CDR3 nucleotides: TGTGCCAGCACCCCGCAGGCCTCTGGGGCCAACGTCCTGACTTTC. Protein sequence: CASTPQASGANVLTF.

This clone was counted a few times. The chain employs TRBV2 and TRBJ1-2; maybe TRBD1 (5 bases). Trimming cost V 5 bases and J 3 bases, with 13 bases left between them. The germline CDR1 and CDR2 sequences are SNHLY and FYNNEI. This CDR3 contains 14 residues. The CDR3 DNA reads TGTGCCAGCAGTCCTTTTGAACAGGACTATGGCTACACCTTC. Its translation is CASSPFEQDYGYTF. Variable domain in full (rest from reference TRBV2 and TRBJ1-2): EPEVTQTPSHQVTQMGQEVILRCVPISNHLYFYWYRQILGQKVEFLVSFYNNEISEKSEIFDDQFSVERPDGSNFTLKIRSTKLEDSAMYFCASSPFEQDYGYTFGSGTRLTVV.

This clone was observed once. V is TRBV18 and J is TRBJ2-5; 12 bases fit TRBD2. The CDR3 runs 15 residues. Trimming cost V 6 bases and J 3 bases; bases outside gene matches: 5. In germline, CDR1 is KGHSH, CDR2 LQKENI. The DNA for the CDR3 is TGTGCCAGCTCTCAACTAGCGGGGGGCGAAGAGACCCAGTACTTC. Translated, it gives CASSQLAGGEETQYF.

The gene calls are TRBV19 and TRBJ2-5; 10 bases align to TRBD2. The junction had 18 bases not matched to a gene; V was cut back by 3 bases and J by 5 bases. The CDR3 extends over 19 amino acids. Germline V gene sequence: CDR1 LNHDA, CDR2 SQIVND (reference sequence). CDR3 loop: CASSMSASGGHAHRETQYF. CDR3 in DNA: TGTGCCAGTAGTATGTCGGCTAGCGGGGGTCACGCACATCGGGAGACCCAGTACTTC.

The V gene is TRBV5-1, the J gene TRBJ2-5, with D possibly being TRBD2 (5 bases). Germline CDR1 SGHRS, CDR2 YFSETQ. V was trimmed by 4 bases and J by 9 bases, leaving 10 bases between them. The CDR3 loop spans 11 amino acids. CDR3 in DNA: TGCGCCAGCAGCACCTCGAGGGCCCAGTACTTC. Protein: CASSTSRAQYF. The variable domain in full, with the rest retrieved from reference TRBV5-1 and TRBJ2-5, is KAGVTQTPRYLIKTRGQQVTLSCSPISGHRSVSWYQQTPGQGLQFLFEYFSETQRNKGNFPGRFSGRQFSNSRSEMNVSTLELGDSALYLCASSTSRAQYFGPGTRLLVL.

In regard to this clone: The junction does not match germline at one end; this may be a read error. The chain is built from TRBV27 and TRBJ2-7; the D gene is possibly TRBD1 (7 bases). Germline V gene data show CDR1 as MNHEY and CDR2 as SMNVEV (reference sequence). This CDR3 comprises 14 residues. The CDR3 nucleotides read TGTGCCGGCAGTTTACGCGGGACAGTCTACGAGCAGTACTTC. It yields the protein CAGSLRGTVYEQYF.

CDR3: CASSPTTGVWGGANVLTF. The CDR3 coding sequence is TGTGCCAGCAGCCCAACGACAGGGGTATGGGGCGGGGCCAACGTCCTGACTTTC. The chain carries TRBV9 and TRBJ2-6, with 8 bases lining up with TRBD1. Germline V CDR1 and CDR2: SGDLS, YYNGEE. Losses at the gene ends were 4 bases for V and 4 bases for J; bases not matched to a gene: 13. This CDR3 region has 18 residues.

This clone was counted between two and nine times. The chain uses TRBV3-1 (or the pseudogene TRBV3-2) and TRBJ2-5, with 10 bases aligning to TRBD2. The CDR3 extends over 16 amino acids. The germline gives CDR1 LGHDT, CDR2 YNNKEL (reference sequence). With V trimmed by 7 bases and J by 1 base, 9 bases remained unmatched. The DNA of the CDR3 is TGTGCCAGCACACAAGGACTAGCGGACCTCCAAGAGACCCAGTACTTC. It yields the protein CASTQGLADLQETQYF.

The chain carries TRBV7-2 and TRBJ1-2; D unresolved. The CDR3 contains 13 residues. Germline values: CDR1 SGHTA, CDR2 FQGNSA. Trimming removed 1 base from V and 5 bases from J, with 8 bases in between. The CDR3 loop reads CASSLGGGYGYTF. The DNA of the CDR3 is TGTGCCAGCAGCTTAGGAGGCGGGTATGGCTACACCTTC.

V gene TRBV19 combines with J gene TRBJ2-3; D is possibly TRBD2 (6 bases). There are 14 residues in the CDR3. Deletions cut 4 bases from V and 8 bases from J, with 16 bases between. CDR1 LNHDA and CDR2 SQIVND come from the germline V gene (reference sequence). CDR3 bases: TGTGCCAGTAGTAACCCGGGGGAAAAACTTACGCAGTATTTT. The encoded protein is CASSNPGEKLTQYF.

The sample holds one count of this clone. The J gene is TRBJ1-5, the V gene TRBV2; D may be TRBD1 (5 bases). CDR1 and CDR2 (germline): SNHLY, FYNNEI. The CDR3 extends over 15 amino acids. V was shortened by 4 bases and J by 2 bases, with 12 bases between the two germline ends. This CDR3 is CASSGEPRGNQPQHF. The CDR3 nucleotides are TGTGCCAGCAGTGGTGAACCCAGGGGCAATCAGCCCCAGCATTTT. Based on the CDR3 plus reference TRBV2 and TRBJ1-5, the full variable domain is EPEVTQTPSHQVTQMGQEVILRCVPISNHLYFYWYRQILGQKVEFLVSFYNNEISEKSEIFDDQFSVERPDGSNFTLKIRSTKLEDSAMYFCASSGEPRGNQPQHFGDGTRLSIL.